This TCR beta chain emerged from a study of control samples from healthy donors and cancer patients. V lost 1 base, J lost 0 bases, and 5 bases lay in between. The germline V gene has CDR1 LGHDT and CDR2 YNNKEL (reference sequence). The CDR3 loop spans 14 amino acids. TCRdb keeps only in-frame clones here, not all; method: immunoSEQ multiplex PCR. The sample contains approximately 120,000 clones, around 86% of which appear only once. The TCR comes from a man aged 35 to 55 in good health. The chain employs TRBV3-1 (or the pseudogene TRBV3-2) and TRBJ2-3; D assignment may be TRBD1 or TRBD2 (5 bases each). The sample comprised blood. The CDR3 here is CASSQGDSTDTQYF. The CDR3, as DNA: TGTGCCAGCAGCCAAGGGGACAGCACAGATACGCAGTATTTT.